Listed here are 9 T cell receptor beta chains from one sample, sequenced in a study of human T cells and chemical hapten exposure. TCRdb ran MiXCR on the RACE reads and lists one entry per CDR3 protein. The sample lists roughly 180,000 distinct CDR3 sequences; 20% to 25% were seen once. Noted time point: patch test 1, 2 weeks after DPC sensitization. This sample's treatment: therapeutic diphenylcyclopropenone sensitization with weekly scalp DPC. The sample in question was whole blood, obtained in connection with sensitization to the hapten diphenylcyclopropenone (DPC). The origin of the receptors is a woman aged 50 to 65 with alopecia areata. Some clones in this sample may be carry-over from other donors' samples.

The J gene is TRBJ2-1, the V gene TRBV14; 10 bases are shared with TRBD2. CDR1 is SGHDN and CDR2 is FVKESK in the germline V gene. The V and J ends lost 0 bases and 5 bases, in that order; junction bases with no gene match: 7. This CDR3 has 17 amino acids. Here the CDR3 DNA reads TGTGCCAGCAGCCAAGATGTCGGACTAGCGGATAACAATGAGCAGTTCTTC. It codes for CASSQDVGLADNNEQFF.

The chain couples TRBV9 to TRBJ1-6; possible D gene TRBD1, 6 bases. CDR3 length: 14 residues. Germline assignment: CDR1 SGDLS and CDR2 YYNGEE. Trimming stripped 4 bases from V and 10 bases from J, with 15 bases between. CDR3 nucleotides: TGTGCCAGCAGCCCACGAGGGGGAGGCTCACCCCTCCACTTT. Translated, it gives CASSPRGGGSPLHF.

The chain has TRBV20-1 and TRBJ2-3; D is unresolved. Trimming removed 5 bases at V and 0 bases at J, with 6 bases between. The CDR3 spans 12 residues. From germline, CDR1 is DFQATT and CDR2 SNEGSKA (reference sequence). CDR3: CSAPESTDTQYF. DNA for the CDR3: TGCAGTGCTCCTGAGAGCACAGATACGCAGTATTTT.

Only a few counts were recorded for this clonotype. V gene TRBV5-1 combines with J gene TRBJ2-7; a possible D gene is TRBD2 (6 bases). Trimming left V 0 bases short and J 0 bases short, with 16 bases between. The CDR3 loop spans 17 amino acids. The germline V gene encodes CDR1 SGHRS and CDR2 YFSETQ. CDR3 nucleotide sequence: TGCGCCAGCAGCTTGGATATCGGGGGAGTTAGCTCCTACGAGCAGTACTTC. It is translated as CASSLDIGGVSSYEQYF.

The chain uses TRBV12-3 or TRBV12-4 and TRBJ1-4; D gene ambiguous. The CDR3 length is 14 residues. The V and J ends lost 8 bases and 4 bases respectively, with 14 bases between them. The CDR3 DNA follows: TGTGCCAGCTCGAAAGGGCAGCGTAATGAAAAACTGTTTTTT. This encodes CASSKGQRNEKLFF.

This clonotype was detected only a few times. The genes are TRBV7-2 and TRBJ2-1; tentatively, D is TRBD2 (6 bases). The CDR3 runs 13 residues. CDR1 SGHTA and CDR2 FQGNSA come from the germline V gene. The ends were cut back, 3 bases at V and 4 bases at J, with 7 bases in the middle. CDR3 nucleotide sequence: TGTGCCAGCAGCTTGGGACTGTACAATGAGCAGTTCTTC. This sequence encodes CASSLGLYNEQFF.

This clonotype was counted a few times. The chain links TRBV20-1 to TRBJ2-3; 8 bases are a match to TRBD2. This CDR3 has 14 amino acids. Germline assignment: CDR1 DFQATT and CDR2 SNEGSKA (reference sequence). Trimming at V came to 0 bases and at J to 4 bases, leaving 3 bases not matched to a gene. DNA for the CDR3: TGCAGTGCTAGAGAGGGGCGGGAGGCAGATACGCAGTATTTT. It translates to CSAREGREADTQYF.

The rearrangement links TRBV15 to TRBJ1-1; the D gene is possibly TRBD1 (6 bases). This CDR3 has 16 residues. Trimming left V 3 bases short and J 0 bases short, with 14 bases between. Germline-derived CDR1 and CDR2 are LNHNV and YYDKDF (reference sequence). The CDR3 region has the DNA TGTGCCACCAGCAGTCCAGGACAGCCGGTGAACACTGAAGCTTTCTTT. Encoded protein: CATSSPGQPVNTEAFF.

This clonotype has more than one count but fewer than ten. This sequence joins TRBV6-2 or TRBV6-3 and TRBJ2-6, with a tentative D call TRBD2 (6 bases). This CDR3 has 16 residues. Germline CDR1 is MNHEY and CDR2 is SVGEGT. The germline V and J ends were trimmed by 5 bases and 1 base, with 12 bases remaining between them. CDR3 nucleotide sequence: TGTGCCAGCAGTCTCCGGGGAGGATCTGGGGCCAACGTCCTGACTTTC. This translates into CASSLRGGSGANVLTF.